This T cell receptor beta chain was sequenced in a study of T cells in women clearing cervical HPV infection. As concerns this clone: The CDR3 extends 3 residues past the end of the read, so its final part is completed from the germline J gene.

Using immunoSEQ multiplex PCR, the repertoire was profiled, and TCRdb retains in-frame clones only, with some absent. The table counts tens of thousands of clones; 5% to 7.5% lies in the top ten. The CDR3 is made up of 14 amino acids. Germline CDR1 and CDR2: WSHSY and SAAADI. Trimming pared 7 bases from V and 3 bases from J, leaving 13 bases between. The sequence was obtained from a woman aged 18-70 years with a cervical HPV16 infection that either progressed to CIN3+ or cleared (not recorded which). Sequenced material: blood buffy coat. The chain carries TRBV10-2 and TRBJ2-1, with D maybe TRBD2 (6 bases). The CDR3 spells CASKVGGYYNEQFF. The DNA read from the CDR3 is TGCGCCAGCAAGGTCGGGGGTTACTACAATGAG.